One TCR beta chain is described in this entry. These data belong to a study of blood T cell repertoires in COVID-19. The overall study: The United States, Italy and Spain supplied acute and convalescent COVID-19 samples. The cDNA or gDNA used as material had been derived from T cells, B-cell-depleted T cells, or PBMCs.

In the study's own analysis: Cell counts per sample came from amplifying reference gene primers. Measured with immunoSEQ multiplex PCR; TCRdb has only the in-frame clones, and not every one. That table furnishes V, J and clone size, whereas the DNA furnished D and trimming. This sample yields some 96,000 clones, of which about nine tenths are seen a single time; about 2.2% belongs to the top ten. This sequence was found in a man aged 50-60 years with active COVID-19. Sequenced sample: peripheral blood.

The CDR3 DNA reads TGTGCCAGCAGTCCGTCTCCAAATAGCGGGGGGACAGATACGCAGTATTTT. This translates into CASSPSPNSGGTDTQYF. This chain connects TRBV6-6 to TRBJ2-3; 10 nucleotides line up with TRBD2. Germline CDR1 reads MNHNY; CDR2 reads SVGAGI (reference sequence). The ends lost 5 bases at V and 3 bases at J; junction bases unmatched: 11. This CDR3 has 17 amino acids.